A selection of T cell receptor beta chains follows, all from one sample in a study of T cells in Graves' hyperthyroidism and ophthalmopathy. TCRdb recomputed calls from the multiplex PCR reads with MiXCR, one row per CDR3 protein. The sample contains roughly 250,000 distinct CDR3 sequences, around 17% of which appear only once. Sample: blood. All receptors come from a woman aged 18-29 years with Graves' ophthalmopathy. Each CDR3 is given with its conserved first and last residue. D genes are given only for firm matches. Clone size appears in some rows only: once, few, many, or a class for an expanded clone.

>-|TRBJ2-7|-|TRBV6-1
TGCGCCAGCAGCGCCGGGACGGAGTTCTACGAGCAGTACTTC
CASSAGTEFYEQYF
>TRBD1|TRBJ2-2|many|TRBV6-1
TGTGCCAGCAGGTCCGGGACAGGCGGAACCGGGGAGCTGTTTTTT
CASRSGTGGTGELFF
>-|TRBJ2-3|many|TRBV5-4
TGTGCCAGCAGCTTGGATCTCTCGAGCGCAGATACGCAGTATTTT
CASSLDLSSADTQYF
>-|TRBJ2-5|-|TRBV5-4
TGTGCCAGCAGCTTGCCAGATCAAGAGACCCAGTACTTC
CASSLPDQETQYF
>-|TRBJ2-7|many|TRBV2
TGTGCCAGCATTCTCGGGACATTCGAGCAGTACTTC
CASILGTFEQYF
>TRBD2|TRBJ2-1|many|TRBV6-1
TGTGCCAGCAGTTCCGAACTAGCGGGGGGGCTAAATGAGCAGTTCTTC
CASSSELAGGLNEQFF
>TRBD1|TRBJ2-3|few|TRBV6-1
TGTGCCACCTCTTCCGGGACAGGACTCACAGATACGCAGTATTTT
CATSSGTGLTDTQYF
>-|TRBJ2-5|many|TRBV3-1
TGTGCCAGCAGCCAATACCCCCCCCCCCGAGGGCCGAAAGAGACCCAGTACTTC
CASSQYPPPRGPKETQYF
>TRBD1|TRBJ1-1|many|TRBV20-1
TGCAGTGTTTCGAACCATTGGGACAGGTTGAACACTGAAGCTTTCTTT
CSVSNHWDRLNTEAFF
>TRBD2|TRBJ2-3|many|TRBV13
TGTGCCAGCAGGCGGACTAGCGGGAGTAGGGCAGATACGCAGTATTTT
CASRRTSGSRADTQYF
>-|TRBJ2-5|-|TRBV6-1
TGTGCCAGCAGTGATTCGACTTTAGAGACCCAGTACTTC
CASSDSTLETQYF
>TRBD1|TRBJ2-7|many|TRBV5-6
TGTGCCAGCAGCCCCCGGGACAGCCACGAGCAGTACTTC
CASSPRDSHEQYF
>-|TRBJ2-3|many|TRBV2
TGTGCCAGCAGTGATAGTCGCCAGGTTCGCACAGATACGCAGTATTTT
CASSDSRQVRTDTQYF
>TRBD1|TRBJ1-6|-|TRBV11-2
TGTGCCAGCAGTTACGGACAGGGGGCTTCACCCCTCCACTTT
CASSYGQGASPLHF
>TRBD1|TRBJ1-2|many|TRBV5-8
TGTGCCAGCACCAAGGCGGGACAGGGGTATGAAGGCTACACCTTC
CASTKAGQGYEGYTF
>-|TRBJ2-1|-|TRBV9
TGTGCCAGCAGCTCCACCTCTGGGGCTACACAGCAGTTCTTC
CASSSTSGATQQFF
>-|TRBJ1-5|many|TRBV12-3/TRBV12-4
TGTGCCAGCAGTTTCGCTGACGGTCAGCCCCAGCATTTT
CASSFADGQPQHF
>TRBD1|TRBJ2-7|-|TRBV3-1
TGTGCCAGCAGCGCGGGACAGGGCAACGAGCAGTACTTC
CASSAGQGNEQYF
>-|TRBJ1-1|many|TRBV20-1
TGCAGTGCTAGATTGTTGGCCGGGATTGAGGCTTTCTTT
CSARLLAGIEAFF
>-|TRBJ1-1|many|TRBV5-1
TGCGCCAGCAGCCGCGATCTACAGGGAAAAAACACTGAAGCTTTCTTT
CASSRDLQGKNTEAFF
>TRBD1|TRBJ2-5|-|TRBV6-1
TGTGCCACCAGTGGGACAGGGGGAGGGGAGACCCAGTACTTC
CATSGTGGGETQYF
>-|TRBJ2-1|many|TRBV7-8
TGTGCCAGCAGCCCGACGACTAGAACGAATGAGCAGTTCTTC
CASSPTTRTNEQFF
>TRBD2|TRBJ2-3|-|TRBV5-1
TGCGCCAGCAGCTTGGGACTAGCGGCGGCTTCAGATACGCAGTATTTT
CASSLGLAAASDTQYF
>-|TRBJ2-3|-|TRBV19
TGTGCCAGTAGTGCATCCTGGGACATGGGGGATACGCAGTATTTT
CASSASWDMGDTQYF
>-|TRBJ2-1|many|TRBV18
TGTGCCAGCTCACCACGAATAAGCGGCCAAATAGGGTACAATGAGCAGTTCTTC
CASSPRISGQIGYNEQFF
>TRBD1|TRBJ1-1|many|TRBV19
TGTGCCAGTAGTGACACCGGGACAGGGGGCGCGGAAGCTTTCTTT
CASSDTGTGGAEAFF
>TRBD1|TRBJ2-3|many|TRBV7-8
TGTGCCAGCAGCTCCGGGACAGCGAGGGGCGGAGATACGCAGTATTTT
CASSSGTARGGDTQYF
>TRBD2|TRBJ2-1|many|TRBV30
TGTGCCTGGGGCTCCGGGACTAGCGGGCAGAATGAGCAGTTCTTC
CAWGSGTSGQNEQFF